Presented here are 21 T cell receptor beta chains from one specimen sequenced in a study of cytomegalovirus exposure and HLA in healthy donors. The PCR had 60 Vbeta and 13 Jbeta primers. Sequencing used immunoSEQ multiplex PCR; TCRdb keeps in-frame clones, though not all of them. The sample consists of 55,000 to 80,000 clones, around 76% of them appearing once. The sequenced material came from PBMCs. Source of these receptors: a woman in her twenties or thirties in good health and CMV-seropositive.

The chain joins TRBV18 to TRBJ1-2, with D possibly being TRBD1 (6 bases). Trimming left V 9 bases short and J 2 bases short, with 13 bases between. Germline V lookup: CDR1 KGHSH, CDR2 LQKENI. The CDR3 runs to 13 residues. The DNA of the CDR3 is TGTGCCAGTCTACCTCAGGGGAACTATGGCTACACCTTC. This gives the protein CASLPQGNYGYTF.

This clone has only one observation. This chain links TRBV7-2 with TRBJ2-1; 8 bases line up with TRBD1. The germline V gene encodes CDR1 SGHTA and CDR2 FQGNSA. The CDR3 is 14 residues long. Trimming took 5 bases from V and 7 from J; bases not matched to a gene: 7. CDR3 sequence: CASSPRGLGNEQFF. In DNA, the CDR3 is TGTGCCAGCAGCCCCAGGGGGCTGGGAAATGAGCAGTTCTTC.

The chain couples TRBV15 to TRBJ1-2, with D unresolved. Deletions cut 3 bases from V and 6 bases from J, with 5 bases between. Germline CDR1 reads LNHNV; CDR2 reads YYDKDF (reference sequence). The CDR3 runs to 11 residues. The CDR3 DNA reads TGTGCCACCAGCAGTCGGGATGGCTACACCTTC. It specifies CATSSRDGYTF.

This clone has just a few counts. The DNA for the CDR3 is TGTGCCAGCAGTACATTCTACGAGCAGTACTTC. Encoded protein: CASSTFYEQYF. The chain employs TRBV28 and TRBJ2-7; unclear D gene. The CDR3 extends over 11 amino acids. Germline V CDR1 and CDR2: MDHEN, SYDVKM. Trimming removed 5 bases from V and 3 bases from J, with 5 bases in between.

The chain recombines TRBV7-9 with TRBJ2-1; 11 bases align to TRBD2. CDR1 and CDR2 (germline): SEHNR, FQNEAQ (reference sequence). V lost 5 bases, J lost 7 bases, and 7 bases stayed unmatched. This CDR3 region has 15 residues. The CDR3 is CASSTTSGSGNEQFF. The CDR3 DNA sequence: TGTGCCAGCAGCACAACTAGCGGGAGTGGGAATGAGCAGTTCTTC.

Only one count was recorded for this clone. The J gene is TRBJ2-4, the V gene TRBV2; D not resolved. Trimming took off 2 bases at V and 3 bases at J, with 8 bases between the two ends. The CDR3 totals 14 residues. From germline, CDR1 is SNHLY and CDR2 FYNNEI. The CDR3 sequence is CASSEWPSKNIQYF. In DNA, the CDR3 is TGTGCCAGCAGTGAATGGCCTAGCAAAAACATTCAGTACTTC.

V usage is TRBV5-6 and J usage is TRBJ2-3, with no clear D. Germline V gene sequence: CDR1 SGHDT, CDR2 YYEEEE. CDR3 size: 14 residues. Deletions cut 0 bases from V and 4 bases from J, with 9 bases between. The CDR3 DNA sequence: TGTGCCAGCAGCTTGGGGCAGGTGTCAGATACGCAGTATTTT. Its protein product is CASSLGQVSDTQYF.

The chain is built from TRBV7-2 and TRBJ1-2, with TRBD1 matching over 8 bases. J lost 5 bases, V lost 1 base, and 0 bases had no gene match. CDR1 SGHTA and CDR2 FQGNSA come from the germline V gene. This CDR3 is 13 amino acids long. CDR3 amino acids: CASSLGTGYGYTF. DNA of the CDR3: TGTGCCAGCAGCTTAGGGACAGGGTATGGCTACACCTTC.

This chain joins TRBV28 and TRBJ2-7; TRBD2 agrees at 10 bases. CDR1 is MDHEN and CDR2 is SYDVKM in the germline V gene. The CDR3 extends over 13 amino acids. The V gene end was trimmed by 7 bases and the J gene end by 5 bases; junction bases not matched to a gene: 5. The CDR3 DNA is TGTGCCAGCAACCTAGCGGGAGCCAACGAGCAGTACTTC. Its translation: CASNLAGANEQYF.

V is TRBV5-1 and J is TRBJ2-3, with 7 bases matching TRBD1. The CDR3 runs to 15 residues. The V gene's germline CDR1 is SGHRS and CDR2 YFSETQ. V lost 3 bases to trimming and J lost 6 bases; unmatched junction nucleotides: 10. The CDR3: CASSWLTGARDTQYF. CDR3 coding DNA: TGCGCCAGCAGCTGGCTTACAGGGGCACGGGATACGCAGTATTTT. Full variable domain (outside the CDR3, taken from reference TRBV5-1 and TRBJ2-3): KAGVTQTPRYLIKTRGQQVTLSCSPISGHRSVSWYQQTPGQGLQFLFEYFSETQRNKGNFPGRFSGRQFSNSRSEMNVSTLELGDSALYLCASSWLTGARDTQYFGPGTRLTVL.

The chain uses TRBV9 and TRBJ1-5; 7 nucleotides agree with TRBD1. Germline V gene lookup returns CDR1 SGDLS and CDR2 YYNGEE. V shed 2 bases, J shed 6 bases, and the junction held 5 bases outside the gene matches. This CDR3 has 14 amino acids. The CDR3 DNA is TGTGCCAGCAGCGTTGGACAGGAAGGTCAGCCCCAGCATTTT. It translates to CASSVGQEGQPQHF.

The V and J genes are TRBV30 and TRBJ2-7; 9 nucleotides line up with TRBD2. Per the germline V gene, CDR1 is GTSNPN and CDR2 is SVGIG (reference sequence). This CDR3 spans 12 amino acids. The junction had 2 bases not matched to a gene; V was cut back by 5 bases and J by 3 bases. The CDR3 here is CAWVAGVYEQYF. The CDR3 DNA is TGTGCCTGGGTAGCGGGAGTCTACGAGCAGTACTTC.

The rearrangement uses TRBV11-2 and TRBJ1-1; D unclear. Germline-derived CDR1 and CDR2 are SGHAT and FQNNGV. There are 15 residues in the CDR3. Trimming pared 2 bases from V and 1 base from J, leaving 11 bases between. This chain's CDR3 is CASSLLAIPNTEAFF. DNA of the CDR3: TGTGCCAGCAGCTTATTGGCAATCCCGAACACTGAAGCTTTCTTT.

The rearrangement joins TRBV18 to TRBJ2-1, with a weak D call TRBD2 (6 bases). Deletions cut 6 bases from V and 5 bases from J, with 11 bases between. This CDR3 has 13 residues. From germline, CDR1 is KGHSH and CDR2 LQKENI. The CDR3: CASSEWRDNEQFF. The CDR3 region has the DNA TGTGCCAGCTCGGAATGGAGGGACAATGAGCAGTTCTTC.

This chain uses TRBV10-2 with TRBJ2-7; 8 bases map to TRBD2. This CDR3 is 14 amino acids long. Germline lookup yields CDR1 WSHSY and CDR2 SAAADI. V trimming: 0 bases; J trimming: 2 bases; junction bases outside the gene matches: 0. CDR3 protein: CASSESGRAYEQYF. DNA of the CDR3: TGCGCCAGCAGTGAGTCCGGGAGGGCCTACGAGCAGTACTTC.

This clone appeared a few times. J is TRBJ1-4 and V is TRBV29-1; D remains ambiguous. The CDR3 spans 11 residues. CDR1 and CDR2 (germline): SQVTM, ANQGSEA. Trimming stripped 3 bases from V and 6 bases from J, with 5 bases between. CDR3 sequence (DNA): TGCAGCGTTGAGAGGGATGAAAAACTGTTTTTT. This codes for CSVERDEKLFF.

The V gene is TRBV6-1, the J gene TRBJ2-7, with 13 nucleotides matching TRBD2. The germline CDR1 and CDR2 sequences are MNHNS and SASEGT. The CDR3 length is 15 residues. V lost 4 bases and J lost 4; bases outside the gene matches: 4. The CDR3 is CASSAGTSGDYEQYF. The CDR3 coding sequence is TGTGCCAGCAGTGCGGGGACTAGCGGGGATTACGAGCAGTACTTC.

The J gene is TRBJ2-7, the V gene TRBV7-9; tentatively, D is TRBD2 (5 bases). Trimming removed 1 base at V and 7 bases at J, with 14 bases between. CDR1 and CDR2 (germline): SEHNR, FQNEAQ (reference sequence). The CDR3 runs to 14 residues. In DNA, the CDR3 is TGTGCCAGCAGCTTAGTGGTAGGCTCGGGAGAGCAGTACTTC. Translating it yields CASSLVVGSGEQYF.

J is TRBJ2-1 and V is TRBV4-2, with 7 bases that match TRBD2. The CDR3 extends over 16 amino acids. V lost 0 bases and J lost 9; bases outside the gene matches: 11. CDR1 is LGHNA, CDR2 YNFKEQ, per germline. CDR3 protein: CASSQDGGERSSEQFF. CDR3 DNA: TGTGCCAGCAGCCAAGATGGGGGGGAAAGGTCGAGTGAGCAGTTCTTC.

Here the CDR3 DNA reads TGTGCCAGCAGCTTGGATAGGGGCCTCAGGGGGGTTGGCGAGCAGTACTTC. Residues: CASSLDRGLRGVGEQYF. V gene TRBV5-6 combines with J gene TRBJ2-7; D possibly corresponds to TRBD1 (7 bases). From germline, CDR1 is SGHDT and CDR2 YYEEEE. The CDR3 contains 17 residues. V was clipped by 0 bases and J by 6 bases, with 22 bases between them.

This clone has more than one count but fewer than ten. This chain connects TRBV7-9 to TRBJ2-4; a possible D gene is TRBD1 (5 bases). V was pared by 3 bases and J by 12 bases, with 12 bases between. The germline gives CDR1 SEHNR, CDR2 FQNEAQ (reference sequence). CDR3 length equals 12 residues. DNA of the CDR3: TGTGCCAGCAGCTTGACGACAGCAAATCAGTACTTC. Its protein product is CASSLTTANQYF.